This TCR beta chain was observed in a study of cytomegalovirus exposure and HLA in healthy donors. Study-wide results and limits: Several of the most significant clusters were apparently associated with common viral pathogens in a later analysis.

A remark on this clone: What it recognizes is unknown.

The PCR was carried out with 60 Vbeta primers and 13 Jbeta primers. Profiled with immunoSEQ multiplex PCR; TCRdb holds only in-frame clones, not every one. In all, the sample yields 150,000 to 200,000 clones. The CDR3 loop spans 17 amino acids. The V and J ends lost 0 bases and 7 bases, in that order; junction bases with no gene match: 7. In germline, CDR1 is MGHRA, CDR2 YSYEKL. This sequence was found in a boy aged 10-17 years in good health and CMV-seronegative. The V gene is TRBV4-1, the J gene TRBJ2-5; 14 bases agree with TRBD2. Sequences were obtained from PBMCs. CDR3 region: CASSQDFRLAGGRTQYF. Written as DNA, the CDR3 is TGCGCCAGCAGCCAAGATTTCCGACTAGCGGGGGGGCGGACCCAGTACTTC.